This TCR beta chain was identified during a study of T-cell memory formation after mild COVID-19. From germline, CDR1 is MNHEY and CDR2 SVGEGT. The CDR3 is 14 residues long. V shed 10 bases and J shed 5 bases, with 20 bases lying between them. The TCR alpha and TCR beta cDNA libraries, bearing sample barcodes and UMIs, were generated by 5'RACE using constant-segment primers. TCRdb called the 5' RACE reads again in MiXCR, with one record for every CDR3 protein. Of hundreds of thousands of distinct CDR3 sequences in the sample, approximately 14% were seen once. The sequence was collected from a man aged 18 to 29 who had mild COVID-19 (a few samples of this study predate the infection). Cell type and time point are not known. The sequenced sample was PBMCs or a T cell subset sorted from them (not recorded which). V is TRBV6-2 or TRBV6-3 and J is TRBJ1-1; D remains ambiguous. As DNA, the CDR3 is TGTGCCACCATGGGAAGGCACCCGAGGACTGAAGCTTTCTTT. Residues: CATMGRHPRTEAFF.